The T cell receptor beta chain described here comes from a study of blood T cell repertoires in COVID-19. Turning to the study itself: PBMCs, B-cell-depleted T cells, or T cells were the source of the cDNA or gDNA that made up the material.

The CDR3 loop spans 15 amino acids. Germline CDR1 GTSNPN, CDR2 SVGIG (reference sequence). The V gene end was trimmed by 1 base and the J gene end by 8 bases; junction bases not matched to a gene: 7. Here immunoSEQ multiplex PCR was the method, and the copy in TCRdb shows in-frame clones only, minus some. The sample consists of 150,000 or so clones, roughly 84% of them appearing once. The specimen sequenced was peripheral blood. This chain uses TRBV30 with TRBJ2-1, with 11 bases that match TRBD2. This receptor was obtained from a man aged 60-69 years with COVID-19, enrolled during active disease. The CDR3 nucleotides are TGTGCCTGGAGTGCCACTAGCGGGAGTTTCCATGAGCAGTTCTTC. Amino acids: CAWSATSGSFHEQFF.